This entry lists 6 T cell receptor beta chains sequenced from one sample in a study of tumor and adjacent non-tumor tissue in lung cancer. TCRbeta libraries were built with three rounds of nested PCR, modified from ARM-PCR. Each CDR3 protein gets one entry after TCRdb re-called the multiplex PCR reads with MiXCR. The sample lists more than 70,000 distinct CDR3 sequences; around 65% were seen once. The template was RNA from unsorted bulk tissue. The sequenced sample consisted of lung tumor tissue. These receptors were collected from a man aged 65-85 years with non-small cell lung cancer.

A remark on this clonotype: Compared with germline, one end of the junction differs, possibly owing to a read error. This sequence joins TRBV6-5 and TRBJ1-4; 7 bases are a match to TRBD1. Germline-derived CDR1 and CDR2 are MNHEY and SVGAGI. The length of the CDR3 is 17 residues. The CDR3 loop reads CVSSYGTADRSNEKLFF. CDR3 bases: TGTGTCAGCAGTTACGGTACTGCGGACAGGAGCAATGAAAAACTGTTTTTT.

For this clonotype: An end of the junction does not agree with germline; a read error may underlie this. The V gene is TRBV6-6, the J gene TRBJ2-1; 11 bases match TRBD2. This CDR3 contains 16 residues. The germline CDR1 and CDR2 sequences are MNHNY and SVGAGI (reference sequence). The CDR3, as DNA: TGCGCCAGCAGTTATGGTCGGGTAGCGGGGGGGCTTGTGCAGTTCTTC. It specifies CASSYGRVAGGLVQFF.

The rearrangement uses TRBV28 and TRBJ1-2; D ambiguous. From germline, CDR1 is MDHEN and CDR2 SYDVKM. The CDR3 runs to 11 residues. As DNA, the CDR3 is TGTGTCAGTTCTTCCCAGTGGGGCTACACCTTC. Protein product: CVSSSQWGYTF.

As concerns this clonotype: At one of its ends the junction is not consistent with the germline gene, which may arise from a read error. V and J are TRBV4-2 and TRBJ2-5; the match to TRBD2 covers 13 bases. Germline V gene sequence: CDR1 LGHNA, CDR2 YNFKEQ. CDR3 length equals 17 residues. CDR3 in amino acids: CASSPSRLAGGGETQYF. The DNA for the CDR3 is TGTGCCAGCAGCCCTTCCAGACTAGCGGGAGGTGGTGAGACACAGTACTTC.

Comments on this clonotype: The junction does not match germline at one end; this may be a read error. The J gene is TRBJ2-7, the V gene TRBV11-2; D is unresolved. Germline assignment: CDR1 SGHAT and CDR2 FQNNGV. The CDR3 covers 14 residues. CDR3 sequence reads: CASSLDSMGYEQYF. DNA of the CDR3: TGTGCTAGCAGCTTGGATTCGATGGGGTACGAGCAGTACTTC. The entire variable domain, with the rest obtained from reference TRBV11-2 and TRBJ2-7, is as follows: EAGVAQSPRYKIIEKRQSVAFWCNPISGHATLYWYQQILGQGPKLLIQFQNNGVVDDSQLPKDRFSAERLKGVDSTLKIQPAKLEDSAVYLCASSLDSMGYEQYFGPGTRLTVT.

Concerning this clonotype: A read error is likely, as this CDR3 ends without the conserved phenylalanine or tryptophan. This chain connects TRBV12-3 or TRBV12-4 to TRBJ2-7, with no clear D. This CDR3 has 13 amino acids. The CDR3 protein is CASTYFSEDDQYL. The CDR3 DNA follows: TGTGCCAGCACCTACTTCAGCGAAGACGATCAGTACTTG.